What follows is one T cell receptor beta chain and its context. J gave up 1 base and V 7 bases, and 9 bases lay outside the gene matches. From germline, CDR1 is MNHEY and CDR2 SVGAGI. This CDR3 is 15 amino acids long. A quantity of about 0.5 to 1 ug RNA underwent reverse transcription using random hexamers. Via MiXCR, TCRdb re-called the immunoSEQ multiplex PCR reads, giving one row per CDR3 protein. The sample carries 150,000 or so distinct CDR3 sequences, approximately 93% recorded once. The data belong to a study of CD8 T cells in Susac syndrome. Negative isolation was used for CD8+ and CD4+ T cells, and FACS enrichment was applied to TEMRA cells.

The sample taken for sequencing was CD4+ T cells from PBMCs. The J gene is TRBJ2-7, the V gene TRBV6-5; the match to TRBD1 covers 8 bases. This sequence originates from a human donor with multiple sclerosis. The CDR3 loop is CASKLSGDRSYEQYF. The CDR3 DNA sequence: TGTGCCAGCAAGCTCTCTGGGGACAGGTCCTACGAGCAGTACTTC.